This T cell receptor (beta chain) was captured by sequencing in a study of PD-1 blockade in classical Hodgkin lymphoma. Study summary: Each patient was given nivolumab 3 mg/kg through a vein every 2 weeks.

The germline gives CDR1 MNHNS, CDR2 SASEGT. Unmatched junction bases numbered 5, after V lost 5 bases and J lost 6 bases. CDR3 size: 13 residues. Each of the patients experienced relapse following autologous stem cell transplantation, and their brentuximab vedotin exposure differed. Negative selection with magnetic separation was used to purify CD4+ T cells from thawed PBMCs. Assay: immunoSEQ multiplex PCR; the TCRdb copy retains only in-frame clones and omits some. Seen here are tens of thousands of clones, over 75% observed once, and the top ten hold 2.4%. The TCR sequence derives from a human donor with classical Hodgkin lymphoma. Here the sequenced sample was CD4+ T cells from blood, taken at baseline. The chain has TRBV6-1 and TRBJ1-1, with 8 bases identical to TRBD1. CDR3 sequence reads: CASSTGGFPEAFF. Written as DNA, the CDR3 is TGTGCCAGCAGTACAGGGGGTTTCCCTGAAGCTTTCTTT.